One and the same sample provided the 13 T cell receptor beta chains below, sequenced in a study of cytomegalovirus exposure and HLA in healthy donors. 13 Jbeta primers and 60 Vbeta primers were used for the PCR. Libraries were prepared by immunoSEQ multiplex PCR; TCRdb keeps only in-frame clonotypes and omits some of them. The sample contains around 150,000 clones, approximately 80% of which appear only once. The sample taken for sequencing was PBMCs. The source of these receptors is a male donor in good health and CMV-seronegative.

This chain joins TRBV6-5 and TRBJ2-5; 8 bases match TRBD2. The CDR3 is 15 residues long. CDR1 MNHEY and CDR2 SVGAGI come from the germline V gene. V shed 6 bases, J shed 7 bases, and the junction held 13 bases outside the gene matches. CDR3 sequence reads: CASSPPGRAGGTQYF. In DNA form, the CDR3 reads TGTGCCAGCAGCCCCCCCGGGAGGGCCGGGGGGACCCAGTACTTC.

This chain joins TRBV7-8 and TRBJ2-7; D not resolved. With 5 bases removed from V and 5 bases from J, the gap between germline ends came to 10 bases. CDR1 is SGHVS, CDR2 FQNEAQ, per germline. There are 12 residues in the CDR3. This CDR3 is CASSRDFHEQYF. DNA for the CDR3: TGTGCCAGCAGCCGAGACTTTCACGAGCAGTACTTC.

The chain recombines TRBV29-1 with TRBJ2-5; 7 nucleotides match TRBD2. This CDR3 region has 12 residues. V trimming: 4 bases; J trimming: 3 bases; junction bases outside the gene matches: 2. In germline, CDR1 is SQVTM, CDR2 ANQGSEA. The CDR3 protein is CSVASGEETQYF. The CDR3 DNA sequence: TGCAGCGTTGCCAGCGGGGAAGAGACCCAGTACTTC.

The chain joins TRBV28 to TRBJ2-1; 8 bases map to TRBD2. The V segment lost 3 bases and the J segment 3 bases; nucleotides outside the gene matches: 16. This CDR3 is built from 19 residues. Germline CDR1 is MDHEN and CDR2 is SYDVKM. CDR3 coding DNA: TGTGCCAGCAGTTTTCTTTTCTCAGCCGCGGGAGGAGGCTACAATGAGCAGTTCTTC. Translation: CASSFLFSAAGGGYNEQFF.

This clone was recorded once. The chain employs TRBV2 and TRBJ2-3, with 9 bases lining up with TRBD1. Germline V gene lookup returns CDR1 SNHLY and CDR2 FYNNEI. This CDR3 has 17 amino acids. V gave up 8 bases and J gave up 3 bases; unmatched junction bases: 15. The CDR3 DNA reads TGTGCCAGCGTATGGACCGGGACAGGGATAGGGACAGATACGCAGTATTTT. This encodes CASVWTGTGIGTDTQYF.

The V and J genes are TRBV5-4 and TRBJ2-3; TRBD2 matches 7 bases. Germline CDR1 is SGHNT and CDR2 is YYREEE (reference sequence). Trimming at V came to 4 bases and at J to 0 bases, leaving 5 bases not matched to a gene. The CDR3 contains 15 residues. The CDR3 region is CASSAPSGSTDTQYF. The CDR3 bases are TGTGCCAGCAGCGCCCCTAGCGGTAGCACAGATACGCAGTATTTT. Combining the CDR3 with reference TRBV5-4 and TRBJ2-3 gives the whole variable domain ETGVTQSPTHLIKTRGQQVTLRCSSQSGHNTVSWYQQALGQGPQFIFQYYREEENGRGNFPPRFSGLQFPNYSSELNVNALELDDSALYLCASSAPSGSTDTQYFGPGTRLTVL.

The V gene is TRBV5-4, the J gene TRBJ1-6, with 8 nucleotides matching TRBD1. CDR3 length equals 15 residues. Germline values: CDR1 SGHNT, CDR2 YYREEE (reference sequence). V gave up 0 bases and J gave up 10 bases; unmatched junction bases: 6. CDR3 nucleotides: TGTGCCAGCAGCTTGGCCGACAGGGGTAGCTCACCCCTCCACTTT. This gives the protein CASSLADRGSSPLHF.

The chain has TRBV11-3 and TRBJ2-1; 7 nucleotides align to TRBD2. The CDR3 covers 17 residues. Germline CDR1 SGHNT, CDR2 YENEEA. V was pared by 5 bases and J by 8 bases, with 18 bases of the junction left unmatched. This chain's CDR3 is CASSPPGVAGPKYEQFF. The DNA of the CDR3 is TGTGCCAGCAGCCCCCCGGGAGTAGCGGGCCCTAAGTATGAGCAGTTCTTC.

This clone has just a few counts. J is TRBJ1-2 and V is TRBV28, with TRBD1 as a possible D gene (5 bases). Germline-derived CDR1 and CDR2 are MDHEN and SYDVKM. The CDR3 extends over 16 amino acids. Trimming left V 3 bases short and J 8 bases short, with 22 bases between. In nucleotides, the CDR3 is TGTGCCAGCAGTTTCCGACAACAGACAGCCTCGTTCGGCTACACCTTC. The encoded protein is CASSFRQQTASFGYTF.

A few counts support this clone. The chain is built from TRBV30 and TRBJ2-3; 8 bases align to TRBD1. Germline CDR1 GTSNPN, CDR2 SVGIG (reference sequence). The trim removed 0 bases at V and 1 base at J, leaving 3 bases unmatched. This CDR3 spans 15 amino acids. CDR3 region: CAWSVPGGGTDTQYF. CDR3 nucleotide sequence: TGTGCCTGGAGTGTACCAGGGGGCGGCACAGATACGCAGTATTTT.

This clone was detected once. The V gene is TRBV7-2, the J gene TRBJ1-2; D gene unclear. The germline CDR1 and CDR2 sequences are SGHTA and FQGNSA. The CDR3 runs to 14 residues. Trimming pared 2 bases from V and 8 bases from J, leaving 15 bases between. The chain's CDR3 is CASSLPLSLMGYTF. The CDR3 region has the DNA TGTGCCAGCAGCTTACCTCTTAGTTTGATGGGCTACACCTTC.

The chain employs TRBV18 and TRBJ2-7; possible D gene TRBD1, 6 bases. Trimming took 3 bases from V and 2 from J, leaving 14 bases between them. There are 15 residues in the CDR3. CDR1 and CDR2 (germline): KGHSH, LQKENI. CDR3 loop: CASSPGAGGTYEQYF. For the CDR3, the DNA is TGTGCCAGCTCACCCGGTGCTGGGGGCACCTACGAGCAGTACTTC.

The V gene is TRBV27, the J gene TRBJ2-7, with TRBD2 identical over 13 bases. V lost 4 bases, J lost 0 bases, and 3 bases stayed unmatched. Germline V gene sequence: CDR1 MNHEY, CDR2 SMNVEV (reference sequence). The length of the CDR3 is 16 residues. Here the CDR3 DNA reads TGTGCCAGCAGTTCCTGGACTAGCGGGAGCTCCTACGAGCAGTACTTC. It specifies CASSSWTSGSSYEQYF.